This T cell receptor (beta chain) is from a study of blood T cells in healthy people across ages (dated by TCRdb to about 2015). About the investigation overall: Template switching captured roughly one uniquely barcoded TCR beta cDNA molecule per two T cells in model experiments. The study analyzed two additional independent replicas of 1 million unique cDNA reads from the same blood draw for two donors, one aged 18 to 30 and one aged 80 or older. The donors were split into four age groups: young (average 16 years), middle-aged (roughly 42), aged (more than 55) and long-lived (roughly 86). Age-related changes in TCR beta repertoire diversity were measured in the study by deep sequencing normalized with unique cDNA molecular identifiers. General conclusions and limits of the study: As age increased, observed TCR beta diversity per million T cells dropped in a roughly linear way, and a significant reduction was already evident by age about 36. Observed TCR beta diversity correlated strongly with the percentage of naive T cells measured by flow cytometry. Estimates of total diversity based on one million sequenced T cells were regarded as lower bounds and as underestimates. Donor CMV infection status was unknown, potentially confounding age-related changes in expanded clonotypes. Because profiling used bulk unsorted PBMCs, naive and antigen-experienced compartments could not be compared conclusively. Compared with the aged group, the long-lived group had more naive CD4+ T cells, fewer expanded clones and increased TCR diversity, suggesting age selection.

V gives up 5 bases and J gives up 0 bases, and the segment between their germline ends measures 10 bases. From a lookup of the germline V gene (reference sequence), CDR1 and CDR2 are SEHNR and FQNEAQ. The CDR3 runs 14 amino acids, cysteine and phenylalanine included. Just CDR3 DNA is preserved here, 42 bases in frame from base 1. The library was made by 5' RACE. TCRdb shows the sequencer as Illumina HiSeq 2500. The second PCR ran for about 6 to 11 cycles and used a J-beta primer mix along with a sample-barcoded 5' primer. Each TCR beta cDNA molecule received a unique molecular identifier from a template-switch 5' adaptor carrying 12 random nucleotides. At least 2.5 million CDR3-containing paired-end reads were obtained from each sample. First-strand cDNA was synthesized from all RNA with the Mint cDNA synthesis kit, primed by a TRBC-specific oligonucleotide. Following uracil-DNA glycosylase treatment, a first 18-cycle PCR with universal primers M1SS and BC2_uni_R was performed on all cDNA. The original pipeline was this. Each sample was normalized by randomly selecting 1 million high-quality reads, each carrying a distinct molecular identifier. Instead of being binned into consensus sequences, reads with shared molecular identifiers were discarded. MiTCR, set to a Q25 quality threshold and the strictest error-elimination algorithm, was used for CDR3 identification, clonotype clustering and error correction. Lower-bound total TCR beta diversity was estimated with a nonparametric unseen species model using Euler transformation. The raw public data were reprocessed by TCRdb itself: fastp quality trimming at Q25, MiXCR clonotype calling, in-frame beta chains only. Rows with a matching CDR3 protein are joined into one entry that keeps the most common DNA and genes. These V and J calls derive from TCRdb rather than the authors' analysis. This sample lists under 1,100,000 distinct CDR3 sequences; approximately 25% were detected once. The ten biggest clones cover approximately 0.7% of the sample.

This clonotype was recorded a few times. Its antigen remains undetermined. Base qualities are not at hand, and no much larger clone is one base apart. The 39 donors, aged roughly 6 to 95 years, were systemically healthy Caucasian individuals from Russia. Roughly 9 milliliters of peripheral blood were drawn from each donor into EDTA-treated Vacutainer tubes. PBMCs were isolated by Ficoll-Paque density-gradient centrifugation, with at least 6 million obtained per sample. Trizol reagent was used to extract total RNA from the PBMCs, yielding at least 5 micrograms per sample. For every donor, flow cytometry on a PBMC aliquot measured the percentage of naive CD45RAhigh/CD27high T cells. A further study also used this sample, focusing on T cells of mothers and their children. As the second publication notes: Donors were nine systemically healthy Caucasian individuals: three mothers and their six children. cDNA synthesis used all of the extracted RNA, with 1.5 ug of RNA in each 15 ul reaction. In the second PCR, sample barcodes and 2-4 random nucleotides were introduced via the M1S primer. More than 9 million TCR beta CDR3 reads were obtained from each mother, and roughly 3 million reads were obtained from each child. In both related and unrelated pairs, thymic selection shapes the output of TCR recombination in a similar way, with inherited differences having only a minor effect. Normalized repertoire overlap was always found to be slightly, but never significantly, higher in related mother-child pairs than in unrelated mother-child pairs. No persistent microchimeric T cell clones were found, with a detection sensitivity of 75 to 100 clones per million clonotypes. To look for features that set related mother-child pairs apart from unrelated individuals, the researchers ran deep NGS to compare the TCR beta repertoires of mothers and children. The mean age was about 38 +/- 4 years for the mothers and about 10 +/- 4 years for the children. After adapters were ligated using NEBNext reagents, the libraries underwent 100+100 nt paired-end sequencing on an Illumina HiSeq 2000. To prevent cross-contamination, the mother and child libraries were prepared a month apart and were sequenced in separate runs. For each donor, between about 500,000 and 2,000,000 distinct TCR beta clonotypes were identified. Naive TCR beta clonotypes were estimated from low-frequency clonotypes matched to each donor's FACS-determined naive share, without sorting.

The TCR originated in a girl aged 2-10 years in good health. Sequencing was carried out using blood. The sequence joins TRBV7-9 to TRBJ1-1, with no confident D gene call. The CDR3 here reads CASSQTNMNTEAFF. The nucleotides are TGTGCCAGCAGCCAGACCAATATGAACACTGAAGCTTTCTTT. Reference TRBV7-9 and TRBJ1-1 proteins supply the regions before and after the CDR3; the full variable domain is: DTGVSQNPRHKITKRGQNVTFRCDPISEHNRLYWYRQTLGQGPEFLTYFQNEAQLEKSRLLSDRFSAERPKGSFSTLEIQRTEQGDSAMYLCASSQTNMNTEAFFGQGTRLTVV.